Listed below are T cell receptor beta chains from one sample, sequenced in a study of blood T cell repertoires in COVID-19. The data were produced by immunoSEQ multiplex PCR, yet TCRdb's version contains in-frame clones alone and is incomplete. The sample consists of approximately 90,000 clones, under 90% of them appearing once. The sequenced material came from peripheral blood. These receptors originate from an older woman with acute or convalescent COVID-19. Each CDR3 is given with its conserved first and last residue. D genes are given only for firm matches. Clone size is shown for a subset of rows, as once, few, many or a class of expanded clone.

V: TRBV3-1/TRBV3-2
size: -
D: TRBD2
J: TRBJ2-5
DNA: TGTGCCAGCAGCCAAGAAATTGGCGGGGGAGAGACCCAGTACTTC
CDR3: CASSQEIGGGETQYF

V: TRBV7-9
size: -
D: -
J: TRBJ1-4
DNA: TGTGCCAGCACCCCAAGGTCGGGAGCAACTAATGAAAAACTGTTTTTT
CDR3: CASTPRSGATNEKLFF

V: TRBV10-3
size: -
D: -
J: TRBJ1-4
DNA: TGTGCCATCGCGGGGGGGTTAGGTGAAAAACTGTTTTTT
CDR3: CAIAGGLGEKLFF

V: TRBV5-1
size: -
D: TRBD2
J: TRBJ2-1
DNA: TGCGCCAGCAGCTTTACTAGCGGGAGTAGGGGGGAGCAGTTCTTC
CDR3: CASSFTSGSRGEQFF

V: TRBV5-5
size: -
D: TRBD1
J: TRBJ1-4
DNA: TGTGCCAGCAGCCCAATGGACAGGGGGCTCGAAAAACTGTTTTTT
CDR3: CASSPMDRGLEKLFF

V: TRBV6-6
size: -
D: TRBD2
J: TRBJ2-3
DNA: TGTGCCAGCAGACAAGCCGCAGCGGGGACCACAGATACGCAGTATTTT
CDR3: CASRQAAAGTTDTQYF

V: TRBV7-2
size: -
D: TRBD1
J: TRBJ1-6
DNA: TGTGCCAGCAAGGGACAGGGTTATTCACCCCTCCACTTT
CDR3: CASKGQGYSPLHF

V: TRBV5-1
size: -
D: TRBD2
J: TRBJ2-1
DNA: TGCGCCAGCAGCTTGGGGACTAGTGGTGAGCAGTTCTTC
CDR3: CASSLGTSGEQFF

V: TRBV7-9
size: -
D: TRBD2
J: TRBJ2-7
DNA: TGTGCCAGCAGCTTAGTGGGGGACTACTCCTACGAGCAGTACTTC
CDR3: CASSLVGDYSYEQYF

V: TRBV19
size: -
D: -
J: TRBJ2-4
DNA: TGTGCCAGTAGTATTCAGGGCTTAAAAAACATTCAGTACTTC
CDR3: CASSIQGLKNIQYF

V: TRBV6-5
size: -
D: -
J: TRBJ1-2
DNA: TGTGCCAGCAGTTACTCGTCTCCGCGTACTAACTATGGCTACACCTTC
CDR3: CASSYSSPRTNYGYTF

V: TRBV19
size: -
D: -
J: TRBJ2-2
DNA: TGTGCCAGTAGTATAGGAGGCCAGAACACCGGGGAGCTGTTTTTT
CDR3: CASSIGGQNTGELFF

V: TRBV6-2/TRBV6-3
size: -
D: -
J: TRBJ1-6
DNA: TGTGCCAGCAGCCGGGACACAGCCTCAATCTATCTAGCTCCCCTCCACTTT
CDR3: CASSRDTASIYLAPLHF

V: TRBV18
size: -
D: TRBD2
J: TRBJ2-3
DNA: TGTGCCAGCTCCCCTTCACGGCGGACGGGGGGTGATACGCAGTATTTT
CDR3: CASSPSRRTGGDTQYF

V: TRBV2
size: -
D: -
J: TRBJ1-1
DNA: TGTGCCAGCAGCCTCAGGGATTTGAACACTGAAGCTTTCTTT
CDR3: CASSLRDLNTEAFF

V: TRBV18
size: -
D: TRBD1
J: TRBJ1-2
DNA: TGTGCCAGCTCACCAAGTACAGGGGGTGACGGCGGCTACACCTTC
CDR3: CASSPSTGGDGGYTF

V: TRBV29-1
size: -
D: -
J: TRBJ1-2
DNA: TGCAGCGCCGGAGGGGGCTACACCTTC
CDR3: CSAGGGYTF

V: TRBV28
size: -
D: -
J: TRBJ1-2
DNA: TGTGCCACAGGATTCAACTATGGCTACACCTTC
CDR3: CATGFNYGYTF

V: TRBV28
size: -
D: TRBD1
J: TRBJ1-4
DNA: TGTGCCAGCAGTTTAGGGGGACAGGGGAATGAAAAACTGTTTTTT
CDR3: CASSLGGQGNEKLFF

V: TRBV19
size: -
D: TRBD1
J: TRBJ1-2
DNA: TGTGCCAGTAGTGCATACACGGGACAGGGTGGCTACACCTTC
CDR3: CASSAYTGQGGYTF

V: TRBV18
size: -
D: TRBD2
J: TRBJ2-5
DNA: TGTGCCAGCTCACCACGGGTAGCGGGAGAGACCCAGTACTTC
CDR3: CASSPRVAGETQYF

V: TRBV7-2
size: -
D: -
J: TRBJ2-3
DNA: TGTGCCAGCAGCTTAGACAACACAGATACGCAGTATTTT
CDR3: CASSLDNTDTQYF

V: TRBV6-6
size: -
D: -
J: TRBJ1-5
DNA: TGTGCCAGCAGTTACTCGAATCAGGGTCAGCCCCAGCATTTT
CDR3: CASSYSNQGQPQHF

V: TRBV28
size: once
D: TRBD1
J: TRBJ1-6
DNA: TGTGCCAGCAGCCTAGCGAGGACAGGGGGTTCACCCCTCCACTTT
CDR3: CASSLARTGGSPLHF

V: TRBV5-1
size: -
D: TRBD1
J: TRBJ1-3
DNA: TGCGCCAGCAGCTCAGGACAGGGGCTGGGAAACACCATATATTTT
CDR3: CASSSGQGLGNTIYF

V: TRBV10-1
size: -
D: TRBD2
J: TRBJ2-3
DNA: TGCGCCAGCAGTGAGTGGCAGCGGGGGCCAGATACGCAGTATTTT
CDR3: CASSEWQRGPDTQYF

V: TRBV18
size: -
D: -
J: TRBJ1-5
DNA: TGTGCCAGCTCATCGTCAACAGGGAAGGCCAATCAGCCCCAGCATTTT
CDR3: CASSSSTGKANQPQHF

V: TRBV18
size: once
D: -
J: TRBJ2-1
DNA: TGTGCCAGCTCACCGATGATCGGCGGGGCGTACAATGAGCAGTTCTTC
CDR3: CASSPMIGGAYNEQFF

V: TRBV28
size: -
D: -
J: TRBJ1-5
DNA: TGTGCCAGCAGCATCCATCAGGGGAGCAATCAGCCCCAGCATTTT
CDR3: CASSIHQGSNQPQHF

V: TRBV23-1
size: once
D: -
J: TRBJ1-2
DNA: TGCGCCAGCAGTCAAGTACCTTTAACTATTGTGGATGGCTACACCTTC
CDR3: CASSQVPLTIVDGYTF

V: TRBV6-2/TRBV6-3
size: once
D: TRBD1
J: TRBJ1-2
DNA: TGTGCCAGCAGTACCGGGACAGGTCGGGCTGGCTACACCTTC
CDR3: CASSTGTGRAGYTF

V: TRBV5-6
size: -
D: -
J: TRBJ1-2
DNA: TGTGCCAGCAGCGCTGGGGCAGAAAACTATGGCTACACCTTC
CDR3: CASSAGAENYGYTF

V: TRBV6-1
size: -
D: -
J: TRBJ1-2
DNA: TGTGCCAGCAGTGAATCAGGGAACGGCGGCTACACCTTC
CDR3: CASSESGNGGYTF

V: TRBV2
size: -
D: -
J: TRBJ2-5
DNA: TGTGCCAGCAGTGACGCCAGGGGAACTCGGGAGACCCAGTACTTC
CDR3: CASSDARGTRETQYF

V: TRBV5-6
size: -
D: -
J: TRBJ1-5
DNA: TGTGCCAGCAGCTTGGGGTGGCGGTCAGGCAATCAGCCCCAGCATTTT
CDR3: CASSLGWRSGNQPQHF

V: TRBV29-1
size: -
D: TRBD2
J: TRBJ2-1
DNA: TGCAGCGCCAATAGCGGGGGGGCCCCAAATGAGCAGTTCTTC
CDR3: CSANSGGAPNEQFF

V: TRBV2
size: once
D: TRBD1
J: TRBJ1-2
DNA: TGTGCCAGCAGTGAGACAGGGGGCACATCCTATGGCTACACCTTC
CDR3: CASSETGGTSYGYTF

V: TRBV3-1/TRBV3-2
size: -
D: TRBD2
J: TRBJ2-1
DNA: TGTGCCAGCAGCCAATTACGGACTAGCGGGAGGCCTAACCGCTACAATGAGCAGTTCTTC
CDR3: CASSQLRTSGRPNRYNEQFF

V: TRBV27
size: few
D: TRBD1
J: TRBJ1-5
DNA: TGTGCCAGCAGTTTATCGTTTGGCAGGGGGGTCAATCAGCCCCAGCATTTT
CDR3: CASSLSFGRGVNQPQHF

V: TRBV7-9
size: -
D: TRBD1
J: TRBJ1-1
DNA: TGTGCCAGCACCCACTCGGACAGGGGTGAAGCTTTCTTT
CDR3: CASTHSDRGEAFF

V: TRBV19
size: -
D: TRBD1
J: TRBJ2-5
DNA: TGTGCCAGTGCAAAACGGACAGGGGCCCAAGAGACCCAGTACTTC
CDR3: CASAKRTGAQETQYF

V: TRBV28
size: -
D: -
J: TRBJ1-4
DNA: TGTGCCAGCAAACAGGGTGGCAGTGAAAAACTGTTTTTT
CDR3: CASKQGGSEKLFF

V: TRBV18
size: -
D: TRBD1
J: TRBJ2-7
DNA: TGTGCCAGCTCAGAAAGACAGCTCAACCCGGGACAGCCAAACGAGCAGTACTTC
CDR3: CASSERQLNPGQPNEQYF